Presented here are 7 T cell receptor beta chains from one specimen sequenced in a study of cytomegalovirus exposure and HLA in healthy donors (dated by TCRdb to 2015 to 2018). Library preparation was by the immunoSEQ multiplex PCR assay. TCRdb's version of the immuneACCESS table is confined to in-frame rearrangements and falls short of the full clone set. An unresolved V gene accounts for under half of the shortfall where checked; the remainder is of unknown origin. The sample table holds roughly 71,000 clones, of which 85% to 95% were seen once. The ten largest make up about 0.63% of the sample. Sequenced input: PBMCs. These receptors were collected from a woman aged 18-35 years in good health and CMV-seronegative.

V gene TRBV2 combines with J gene TRBJ2-3, with 8 nucleotides matching TRBD2. Germline assignment: CDR1 SNHLY and CDR2 FYNNEI. V gave up 4 bases and J gave up 4 bases; unmatched junction bases: 7. The CDR3 extends over 15 amino acids. CDR3: CASSGQAGASDTQYF. The CDR3 DNA reads as TGTGCCAGCAGTGGTCAAGCGGGGGCTTCAGATACGCAGTATTTT.

A remark on this clone: The junction departs from germline at one end; a sequencing error may be responsible. This chain connects TRBV19 to TRBJ2-3, with a tentative D call TRBD1 (6 bases). CDR3 length equals 14 residues. Germline V gene data show CDR1 as LNHDA and CDR2 as SQIVND (reference sequence). The CDR3 reads CASSIRGSARVPLF. The CDR3, as DNA: TGTGCCAGTAGTATAAGGGGGTCTGCACGTGTCCCCCTTTTT.

J is TRBJ1-4 and V is TRBV28; D is unclear. The CDR3 is 16 amino acids. Per germline, CDR1 MDHEN and CDR2 SYDVKM. V lost 4 bases, J lost 7 bases, and 19 bases lay in between. CDR3 protein: CASSSAQWGVGEKLFF. DNA for the CDR3: TGTGCCAGCAGTTCTGCTCAGTGGGGAGTAGGTGAAAAACTGTTTTTT. Full variable domain (outside the CDR3, taken from reference TRBV28 and TRBJ1-4): DVKVTQSSRYLVKRTGEKVFLECVQDMDHENMFWYRQDPGLGLRLIYFSYDVKMKEKGDIPEGYSVSREKKERFSLILESASTNQTSMYLCASSSAQWGVGEKLFFGSGTQLSVL.

This clone was counted a single time. V gene TRBV5-1 combines with J gene TRBJ2-7; 10 bases fit TRBD2. The CDR3 contains 15 residues. CDR1 SGHRS and CDR2 YFSETQ come from the germline V gene. Trimming took 2 bases from V and 4 from J; bases not matched to a gene: 6. The CDR3 coding sequence is TGCGCCAGCAGCTTTAGCGGGGGGTCCCAATACGAGCAGTACTTC. It encodes CASSFSGGSQYEQYF.

The V and J genes are TRBV5-1 and TRBJ2-7, with 9 bases that match TRBD2. With V trimmed by 3 bases and J by 7 bases, 8 bases remained unmatched. The CDR3 is 14 residues long. Germline CDR1 is SGHRS and CDR2 is YFSETQ. CDR3 sequence (DNA): TGCGCCAGCAGCTCAGGCGGGGGGGCGGGTGAGCAGTACTTC. The encoded protein is CASSSGGGAGEQYF.

The rearrangement uses TRBV25-1 and TRBJ1-1, with a tentative D call TRBD1 (6 bases). The CDR3 contains 14 residues. V was trimmed by 6 bases and J by 1 base, leaving 12 bases between them. In germline, CDR1 is MGHDK, CDR2 SYGVNS. Here the CDR3 reads CASRSYRENTEAFF. CDR3 coding DNA: TGTGCCAGCAGATCCTACAGGGAGAACACTGAAGCTTTCTTT.

The chain recombines TRBV7-9 with TRBJ2-5, with D possibly TRBD1 on 5 matching bases. CDR3 length: 16 residues. The germline V and J ends were trimmed by 5 bases and 3 bases, with 19 bases remaining between them. Germline V CDR1 and CDR2: SEHNR, FQNEAQ (reference sequence). This CDR3 is CASSIPGPKGEETQYF. The CDR3 coding sequence is TGTGCCAGCAGCATCCCCGGGCCGAAAGGGGAAGAGACCCAGTACTTC.